This is a list of T cell receptor beta chains from one sample in a study of blood T cell repertoires in COVID-19. Here immunoSEQ multiplex PCR was the method, and the copy in TCRdb shows in-frame clones only, minus some. The table shows about 200,000 clones, with 86% occurring only once. The sequenced material came from PBMCs or T cells enriched from blood (not recorded which). These receptors came from a woman in her 40s in a cohort exposed to, infected with or recovered from COVID-19 (not recorded which). Both conserved end residues are part of each CDR3. Fields, in order: V gene, D gene, clone size, J gene, CDR3 protein, CDR3 DNA. The D gene is left open where the match is weak. Not all rows give a size; the values are once, few, many and, for expanded clones, a class.

V: TRBV19
D: TRBD1
size: NA
J: TRBJ2-7
CDR3: CASSSGTGAYEQYF
DNA: TGTGCCAGTAGTTCCGGGACAGGGGCCTACGAGCAGTACTTC

V: TRBV13
D: NA
size: once
J: TRBJ2-7
CDR3: CASSLANYEQYF
DNA: TGTGCCAGCAGCTTAGCTAACTACGAGCAGTACTTC

V: TRBV27
D: TRBD1
size: NA
J: TRBJ2-6
CDR3: CASSPRDRKTGANVLTF
DNA: TGTGCCAGCAGTCCCCGGGACAGGAAGACTGGGGCCAACGTCCTGACTTTC

V: TRBV9
D: NA
size: NA
J: TRBJ1-2
CDR3: CASSPGGWDYGYTF
DNA: TGTGCCAGCAGCCCCGGGGGTTGGGACTATGGCTACACCTTC

V: TRBV9
D: NA
size: NA
J: TRBJ2-1
CDR3: CASSVGERYNEQFF
DNA: TGTGCCAGCAGCGTAGGAGAGCGATACAATGAGCAGTTCTTC

V: TRBV7-9
D: TRBD2
size: NA
J: TRBJ2-1
CDR3: CASSLPSGRAGSYNEQFF
DNA: TGTGCCAGCAGCTTACCTAGCGGGAGGGCCGGATCCTACAATGAGCAGTTCTTC

V: TRBV7-9
D: TRBD1
size: NA
J: TRBJ1-1
CDR3: CASSHSTGVTEAFF
DNA: TGTGCCAGCAGCCACTCGACAGGGGTGACTGAAGCTTTCTTT

V: TRBV5-5
D: TRBD1
size: NA
J: TRBJ1-1
CDR3: CASSFRQGMNTEAFF
DNA: TGTGCCAGCAGCTTTAGACAGGGTATGAACACTGAAGCTTTCTTT

V: TRBV2
D: NA
size: NA
J: TRBJ1-5
CDR3: CASSELSPQPQHF
DNA: TGTGCCAGCAGTGAATTGAGTCCCCAGCCCCAGCATTTT

V: TRBV7-9
D: TRBD1
size: NA
J: TRBJ1-4
CDR3: CASSFQGGVAPFNEKLFF
DNA: TGTGCCAGCAGCTTTCAGGGGGGCGTCGCCCCTTTTAATGAAAAACTGTTTTTT

V: TRBV28
D: TRBD1
size: NA
J: TRBJ1-1
CDR3: CASSPGQLNTEAFF
DNA: TGTGCCAGCAGTCCGGGACAGTTGAACACTGAAGCTTTCTTT

V: TRBV10-2
D: TRBD1
size: NA
J: TRBJ1-2
CDR3: CASSADRALGYTF
DNA: TGCGCCAGCAGTGCCGACAGGGCGCTTGGCTACACCTTC

V: TRBV3-1/TRBV3-2
D: TRBD1
size: NA
J: TRBJ1-1
CDR3: CASSPQGAGAFF
DNA: TGTGCCAGCAGCCCTCAGGGGGCCGGGGCTTTCTTT

V: TRBV11-2
D: TRBD1
size: NA
J: TRBJ1-1
CDR3: CASSLDGPGQGLQNTEAFF
DNA: TGTGCCAGCAGCTTAGATGGCCCGGGACAGGGGCTTCAGAACACTGAAGCTTTCTTT

V: TRBV7-2
D: TRBD1
size: once
J: TRBJ2-2
CDR3: CASSLIRGQGTGELFF
DNA: TGTGCCAGCAGCTTGATCCGGGGACAGGGGACCGGGGAGCTGTTTTTT

V: TRBV29-1
D: TRBD1
size: NA
J: TRBJ1-1
CDR3: CSVPRTGAPPAFF
DNA: TGCAGCGTTCCAAGGACAGGCGCCCCCCCAGCTTTCTTT

V: TRBV24-1
D: NA
size: NA
J: TRBJ1-5
CDR3: CATSSGALGENQPQHF
DNA: TGTGCCACCAGTTCTGGGGCCCTAGGCGAGAATCAGCCCCAGCATTTT

V: TRBV7-8
D: NA
size: NA
J: TRBJ1-2
CDR3: CASSSTGYGGYTF
DNA: TGTGCCAGCAGCTCGACGGGTTATGGGGGCTACACCTTC

V: TRBV9
D: TRBD2
size: NA
J: TRBJ2-1
CDR3: CASSIRRETSPNNEQFF
DNA: TGTGCCAGCAGCATCAGGAGGGAGACTAGCCCAAACAATGAGCAGTTCTTC

V: TRBV5-4
D: NA
size: NA
J: TRBJ1-2
CDR3: CASSPGWGGKDYGYTF
DNA: TGTGCCAGCAGCCCGGGATGGGGGGGAAAGGACTATGGCTACACCTTC

V: TRBV5-1
D: NA
size: NA
J: TRBJ2-6
CDR3: CASSGGPRGDVLTF
DNA: TGCGCCAGCAGCGGCGGGCCCAGGGGCGACGTCCTGACTTTC

V: TRBV27
D: NA
size: once
J: TRBJ2-1
CDR3: CASGSDLASSYNEQFF
DNA: TGTGCCAGCGGGTCGGATCTAGCAAGCTCCTACAATGAGCAGTTCTTC

V: TRBV11-2
D: NA
size: NA
J: TRBJ2-1
CDR3: CASSLGRGGEQFF
DNA: TGTGCCAGCAGCTTAGGGCGGGGCGGAGAGCAGTTCTTC

V: TRBV12-3/TRBV12-4
D: NA
size: once
J: TRBJ2-1
CDR3: CATQTHNYYEQFF
DNA: TGTGCCACCCAGACCCACAACTACTATGAGCAGTTCTTC

V: TRBV11-3
D: TRBD1
size: NA
J: TRBJ2-7
CDR3: CASSLRGQGSYEQYF
DNA: TGTGCCAGCAGCTTACGGGGACAGGGCTCCTACGAGCAGTACTTC

V: TRBV11-2
D: TRBD2
size: NA
J: TRBJ2-2
CDR3: CASGLREGSTGELFF
DNA: TGTGCCAGCGGTCTAAGGGAGGGTTCCACCGGGGAGCTGTTTTTT

V: TRBV19
D: NA
size: NA
J: TRBJ1-5
CDR3: CASSESGRGNQPQHF
DNA: TGTGCCAGTAGTGAGTCCGGTCGGGGCAATCAGCCCCAGCATTTT

V: TRBV6-5
D: NA
size: once
J: TRBJ2-5
CDR3: CASRGQRIETQYF
DNA: TGTGCCAGCAGGGGCCAGCGGATAGAGACCCAGTACTTC

V: TRBV29-1
D: TRBD1
size: NA
J: TRBJ2-7
CDR3: CSVDVEGDRDEQYF
DNA: TGCAGCGTTGACGTGGAAGGAGACAGGGACGAGCAGTACTTC

V: TRBV29-1
D: NA
size: once
J: TRBJ1-1
CDR3: CSPALMNTEAFF
DNA: TGCAGCCCGGCTCTTATGAACACTGAAGCTTTCTTT